This T cell receptor (beta chain) comes out of a study of blood T cell repertoires in COVID-19. Looking at the study overall: Both acute and convalescent COVID-19 samples were obtained from the United States, Italy and Spain. T cells, B-cell-depleted T cells, or PBMCs provided the cDNA or gDNA that served as material.

The CDR3 extends over 15 amino acids. Per the germline V gene, CDR1 is MGHRA and CDR2 is YSYEKL. Trimming cost V 1 base and J 0 bases, with 7 bases left between them. Clones were sequenced by immunoSEQ multiplex PCR, and TCRdb holds only the in-frame ones, with some missing. There are 110,000 or so clones in the sample; over 80% occur only once, and approximately 4.4% lies in the top ten. The sequenced material came from peripheral blood. The TCR sequence derives from a woman aged 50 to 60 with acute or convalescent COVID-19. V and J are TRBV4-1 and TRBJ1-5, with no clear D. CDR3 sequence reads: CASSQGRNSNQPQHF. CDR3 coding DNA: TGCGCCAGCAGCCAAGGGCGGAATAGCAATCAGCCCCAGCATTTT.